A selection of T cell receptor beta chains follows, all from one sample in a study of T cell changes during pregnancy in multiple sclerosis. The repertoire was sequenced with immunoSEQ multiplex PCR; TCRdb's copy has only in-frame clones and lacks some. The sample lists tens of thousands of clones; approximately 92% were seen once. This sample comprised peripheral blood, obtained after pregnancy. The receptor set was obtained from a female donor with multiple sclerosis, enrolled in a pregnancy study. CDR3s include the opening cysteine and the closing phenylalanine or tryptophan. A D gene is named only where the DNA matches it firmly. Clone size is stated in some rows and not others, as once, few, many or a class when expanded.

NA	TRBV27	TRBJ1-2	NA	CASSLRGARGYTF	TGTGCCAGCAGTTTACGGGGGGCGAGAGGCTACACCTTC
NA	TRBV15	TRBJ1-4	NA	CATSRDAGTNEKLFF	TGTGCCACCAGCAGAGATGCAGGAACTAATGAAAAACTGTTTTTT
TRBD1	TRBV7-9	TRBJ2-6	NA	CASSLSGTAWSGANVLTF	TGTGCCAGCAGCTTATCGGGGACAGCCTGGTCTGGGGCCAACGTCCTGACTTTC
NA	TRBV5-5	TRBJ1-1	NA	CASSLARVDTEAFF	TGTGCCAGCAGCTTGGCTCGGGTTGACACTGAAGCTTTCTTT
NA	TRBV10-1	TRBJ2-1	NA	CASSQNGEYNEQFF	TGCGCCAGCAGTCAAAACGGGGAATACAATGAGCAGTTCTTC
TRBD1	TRBV7-3	TRBJ2-1	NA	CASSPQGQAGSHEQFF	TGTGCCAGCAGCCCCCAGGGACAGGCGGGCTCCCATGAGCAGTTCTTC
TRBD2	TRBV30	TRBJ2-1	NA	CAFRTSGSYNEQFF	TGTGCCTTCCGGACTAGCGGGAGTTACAATGAGCAGTTCTTC
TRBD1	TRBV5-8	TRBJ1-6	NA	CASSAGTGVPLNSPLHF	TGTGCCAGCAGCGCCGGGACAGGGGTCCCCCTCAATTCACCCCTCCACTTT
NA	TRBV5-6	TRBJ2-6	NA	CASSLGGDGANVLTF	TGTGCCAGCAGCTTGGGGGGCGACGGGGCCAACGTCCTGACTTTC
TRBD2	TRBV25-1	TRBJ2-1	NA	CASSPGLAGEYNEQFF	TGTGCCAGCAGCCCCGGACTAGCGGGAGAATACAATGAGCAGTTCTTC
TRBD2	TRBV15	TRBJ2-5	NA	CATSRGSGSIQETQYF	TGTGCCACCAGCAGAGGTAGCGGGAGCATCCAAGAGACCCAGTACTTC
NA	TRBV30	TRBJ1-4	NA	CAWSVIIGRGAKEKLFF	TGTGCCTGGAGTGTAATAATAGGGCGGGGGGCGAAAGAAAAACTGTTTTTT
NA	TRBV4-1	TRBJ2-7	NA	CASSQVQTEDEQYF	TGCGCCAGCAGCCAGGTTCAGACAGAGGACGAGCAGTACTTC
NA	TRBV30	TRBJ1-1	NA	CAWSRGLYEAFF	TGTGCCTGGAGTAGGGGTCTTTATGAAGCTTTCTTT
NA	TRBV7-9	TRBJ2-3	NA	CASSPVMDSQDTQYF	TGTGCCAGCAGTCCGGTCATGGACAGTCAGGATACGCAGTATTTT
TRBD2	TRBV6-5	TRBJ2-7	NA	CASSYSGTSGYEQYF	TGTGCCAGCAGTTATTCCGGGACTAGCGGGTACGAGCAGTACTTC
TRBD1	TRBV5-6	TRBJ2-5	NA	CASSLTGAETQYF	TGTGCCAGCAGCTTGACAGGGGCAGAGACCCAGTACTTC
NA	TRBV21-1	TRBJ1-1	NA	CASLRLSGDTEAFF	TGTGCCAGCCTGCGTCTATCGGGGGACACTGAAGCTTTCTTT
NA	TRBV7-9	TRBJ2-7	NA	CASSTRGGVTRSPPFGQYF	TGTGCCAGCAGCACTAGGGGGGGGGTTACTAGATCACCTCCGTTCGGGCAGTACTTC
TRBD1	TRBV30	TRBJ1-2	NA	CAWSVQGHHTF	TGTGCCTGGAGTGTACAGGGGCACCACACCTTC
NA	TRBV4-3	TRBJ1-1	NA	CASSLEGQGHTEAFF	TGCGCCAGCAGCCTCGAGGGGCAGGGGCACACTGAAGCTTTCTTT
NA	TRBV19	TRBJ1-4	NA	CATSGRGEKLFF	TGTGCCACCTCAGGACGGGGTGAAAAACTGTTTTTT
NA	TRBV6-5	TRBJ2-1	NA	CASSMGLRYNEQFF	TGTGCCAGCAGTATGGGACTCCGCTACAATGAGCAGTTCTTC
NA	TRBV6-5	TRBJ1-1	NA	CASSYSGRGDTEAFF	TGTGCCAGCAGTTACTCGGGCCGGGGAGACACTGAAGCTTTCTTT
NA	TRBV4-3	TRBJ2-7	NA	CASSLDRSSYEQYF	TGCGCCAGCAGCCTCGACAGGTCCTCCTACGAGCAGTACTTC
NA	TRBV10-2	TRBJ2-1	NA	CASREPYNEQFF	TGCGCCAGCCGGGAACCATACAATGAGCAGTTCTTC
NA	TRBV5-6	TRBJ2-1	NA	CASSGAAGIGNEQFF	TGTGCCAGCAGCGGGGCGGCGGGGATTGGCAATGAGCAGTTCTTC
NA	TRBV27	TRBJ2-4	few	CASSLTGTKNIQYF	TGTGCCAGCAGTTTAACAGGGACCAAAAACATTCAGTACTTC
TRBD1	TRBV7-3	TRBJ1-5	NA	CASSPQGDQPQHF	TGTGCCAGCAGCCCTCAGGGGGATCAGCCCCAGCATTTT
NA	TRBV2	TRBJ2-7	NA	CASSVEGGDAYEQYF	TGTGCCAGCAGTGTAGAGGGGGGGGACGCCTACGAGCAGTACTTC
NA	TRBV9	TRBJ1-6	few	CASSALNSPLHF	TGTGCCAGCAGCGCCCTAAATTCACCCCTCCACTTT
TRBD2	TRBV7-9	TRBJ2-7	NA	CASSFSGRAHEQYF	TGTGCCAGCAGCTTTAGCGGGAGGGCCCACGAGCAGTACTTC
TRBD2	TRBV5-1	TRBJ2-3	once	CASSELAGGEDTQYF	TGCGCCAGCAGCGAGCTAGCGGGAGGGGAGGATACGCAGTATTTT
NA	TRBV20-1	TRBJ2-1	NA	CSADTYNEQFF	TGCAGTGCTGACACATACAATGAGCAGTTCTTC
TRBD1	TRBV7-8	TRBJ1-1	NA	CASSLGQVVIAFF	TGTGCCAGCAGCCTAGGACAGGTCGTTATAGCTTTCTTT
NA	TRBV7-7	TRBJ2-2	once	CASSLDSRGELFF	TGTGCCAGCAGCTTAGATTCTAGGGGGGAGCTGTTTTTT
TRBD1	TRBV6-5	TRBJ2-7	NA	CASSRGQGEYF	TGTGCCAGCAGCAGGGGGCAGGGAGAGTACTTC